A single sample is the source of the 4 T cell receptor beta chains below, sequenced in a study of technical replicates of blood from several donors. Assay used: immunoSEQ multiplex PCR; TCRdb lists only in-frame clones, some missing. The sample has 35,000 to 50,000 clones; about 96% are singletons. The specimen sequenced was T cells isolated from PBMCs. The receptors shown here come from a human donor in good health.

The table lists this clone with a count of one. This chain connects TRBV7-9 to TRBJ2-5; TRBD2 agrees at 13 bases. The CDR3 runs to 16 residues. Per the germline V gene, CDR1 is SEHNR and CDR2 is FQNEAQ (reference sequence). V shed 8 bases and J 1 base; nucleotides not matched to a gene: 7. For the CDR3, the DNA is TGTGCCAGCGGCAGACTAGCGGGAGGCCCCCAAGAGACCCAGTACTTC. Its translation is CASGRLAGGPQETQYF.

The chain is built from TRBV10-3 and TRBJ2-1; 9 bases map to TRBD2. With 0 bases clipped from V and 9 bases from J, the junction kept 0 bases outside the gene matches. The CDR3 totals 13 residues. Germline values: CDR1 ENHRY, CDR2 SYGVKD. The CDR3 here is CAISESSGSEQFF. For the CDR3, the DNA is TGTGCCATCAGTGAGTCTAGCGGGAGTGAGCAGTTCTTC.

The chain is built from TRBV4-1 and TRBJ2-5; possibly TRBD2 for D (5 bases). This CDR3 is 16 amino acids long. Per germline, CDR1 MGHRA and CDR2 YSYEKL. V was trimmed by 0 bases and J by 2 bases, leaving 13 bases between them. CDR3 protein: CASSQDRRSGQETQYF. For the CDR3, the DNA is TGCGCCAGCAGCCAAGATCGGAGGAGCGGTCAAGAGACCCAGTACTTC.

The chain has TRBV7-8 and TRBJ2-4; D remains unclear. The ends were cut back, 1 base at V and 5 bases at J, with 15 bases in the middle. CDR1 and CDR2 (germline): SGHVS, FQNEAQ. The CDR3 contains 16 residues. The chain's CDR3 is CASSLELNPPQNIQYF. The CDR3 DNA follows: TGTGCCAGCAGCTTAGAGCTCAACCCCCCCCAAAACATTCAGTACTTC. Full variable domain (remainder filled in from reference TRBV7-8 and TRBJ2-4): GAGVSQSPRYKVAKRGQDVALRCDPISGHVSLFWYQQALGQGPEFLTYFQNEAQLDKSGLPSDRFFAERPEGSVSTLKIQRTQQEDSAVYLCASSLELNPPQNIQYFGAGTRLSVL.